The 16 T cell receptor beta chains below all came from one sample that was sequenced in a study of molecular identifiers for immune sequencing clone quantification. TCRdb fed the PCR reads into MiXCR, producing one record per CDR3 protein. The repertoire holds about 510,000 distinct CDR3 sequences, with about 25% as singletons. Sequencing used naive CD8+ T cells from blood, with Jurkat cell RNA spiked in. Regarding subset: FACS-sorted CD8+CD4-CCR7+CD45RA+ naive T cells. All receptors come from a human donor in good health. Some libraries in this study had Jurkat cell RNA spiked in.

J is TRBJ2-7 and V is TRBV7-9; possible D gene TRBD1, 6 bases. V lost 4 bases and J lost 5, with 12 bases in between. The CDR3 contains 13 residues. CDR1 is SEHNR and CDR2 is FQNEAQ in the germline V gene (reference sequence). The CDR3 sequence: CASSWEPGDEQYF. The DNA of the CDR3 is TGTGCCAGCAGCTGGGAACCAGGGGACGAGCAGTACTTC. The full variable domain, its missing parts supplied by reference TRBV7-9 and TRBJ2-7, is DTGVSQNPRHKITKRGQNVTFRCDPISEHNRLYWYRQTLGQGPEFLTYFQNEAQLEKSRLLSDRFSAERPKGSFSTLEIQRTEQGDSAMYLCASSWEPGDEQYFGPGTRLTVT.

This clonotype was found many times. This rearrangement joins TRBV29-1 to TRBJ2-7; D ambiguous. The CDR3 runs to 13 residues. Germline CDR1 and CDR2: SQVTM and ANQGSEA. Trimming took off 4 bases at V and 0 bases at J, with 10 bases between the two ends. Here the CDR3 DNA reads TGCAGCGTTGCTGCCGGAGTCTCCTACGAGCAGTACTTC. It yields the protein CSVAAGVSYEQYF.

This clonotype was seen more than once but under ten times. CDR3 in amino acids: CVSRRGSASTDTQYF. In DNA, the CDR3 is TGTGTTTCTCGGAGGGGAAGCGCTAGCACAGATACGCAGTATTTT. This rearrangement joins TRBV27 to TRBJ2-3; TRBD2 might be the D (6 bases). CDR3 length equals 15 residues. Germline loops: CDR1 MNHEY, CDR2 SMNVEV (reference sequence).

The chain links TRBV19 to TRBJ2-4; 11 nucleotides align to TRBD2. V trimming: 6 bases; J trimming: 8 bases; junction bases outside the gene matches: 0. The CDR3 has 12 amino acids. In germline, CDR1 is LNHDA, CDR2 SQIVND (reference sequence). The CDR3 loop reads CASRGLADIQYF. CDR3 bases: TGTGCCAGTAGGGGACTAGCGGACATTCAGTACTTC. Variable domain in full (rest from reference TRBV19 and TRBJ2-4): DGGITQSPKYLFRKEGQNVTLSCEQNLNHDAMYWYRQDPGQGLRLIYYSQIVNDFQKGDIAEGYSVSREKKESFPLTVTSAQKNPTAFYLCASRGLADIQYFGAGTRLSVL.

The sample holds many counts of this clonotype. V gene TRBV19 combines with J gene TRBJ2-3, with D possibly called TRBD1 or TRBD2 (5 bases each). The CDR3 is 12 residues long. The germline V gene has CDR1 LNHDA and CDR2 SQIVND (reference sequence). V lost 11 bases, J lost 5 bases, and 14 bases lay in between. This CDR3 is CAAGTDGDTQYF. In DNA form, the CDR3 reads TGTGCCGCCGGGACGGATGGAGATACGCAGTATTTT.

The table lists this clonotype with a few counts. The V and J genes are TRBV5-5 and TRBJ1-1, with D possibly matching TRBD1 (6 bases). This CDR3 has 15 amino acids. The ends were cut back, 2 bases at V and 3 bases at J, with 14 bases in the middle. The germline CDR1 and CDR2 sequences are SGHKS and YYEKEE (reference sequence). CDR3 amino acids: CASSLYRDLDTEAFF. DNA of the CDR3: TGTGCCAGCAGCTTATACAGGGATTTGGACACTGAAGCTTTCTTT.

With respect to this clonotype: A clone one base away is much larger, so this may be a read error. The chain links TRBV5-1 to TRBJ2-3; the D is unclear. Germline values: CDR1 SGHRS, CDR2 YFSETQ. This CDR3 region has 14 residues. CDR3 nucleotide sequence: TGCGTCAGCAGCTTCTTATTTGACACAGATACGCAGTATTTT. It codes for CVSSFLFDTDTQYF.

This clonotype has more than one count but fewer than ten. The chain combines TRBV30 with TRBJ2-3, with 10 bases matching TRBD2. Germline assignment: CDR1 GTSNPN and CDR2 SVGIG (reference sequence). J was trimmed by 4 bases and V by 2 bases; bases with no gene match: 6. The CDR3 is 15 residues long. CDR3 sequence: CAWSHSGGGADTQYF. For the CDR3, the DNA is TGTGCCTGGAGTCACAGCGGGGGGGGAGCAGATACGCAGTATTTT.

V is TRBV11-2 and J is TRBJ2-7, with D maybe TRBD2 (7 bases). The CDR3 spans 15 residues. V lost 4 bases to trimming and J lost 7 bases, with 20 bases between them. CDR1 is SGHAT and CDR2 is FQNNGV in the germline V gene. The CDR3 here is CASSSGGAPRREQYF. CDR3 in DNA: TGTGCCAGCAGCTCTGGGGGGGCCCCAAGGCGGGAGCAGTACTTC.

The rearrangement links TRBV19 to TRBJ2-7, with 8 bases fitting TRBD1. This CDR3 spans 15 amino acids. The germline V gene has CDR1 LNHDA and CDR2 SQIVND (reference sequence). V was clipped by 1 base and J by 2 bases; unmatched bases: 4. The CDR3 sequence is CASSIAGGQTYEQYF. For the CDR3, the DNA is TGTGCCAGTAGTATAGCAGGGGGCCAAACCTACGAGCAGTACTTC.

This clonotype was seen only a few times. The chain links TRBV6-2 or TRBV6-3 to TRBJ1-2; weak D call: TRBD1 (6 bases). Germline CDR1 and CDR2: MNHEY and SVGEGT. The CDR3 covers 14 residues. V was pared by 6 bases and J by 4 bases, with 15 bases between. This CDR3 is CASSPQGTAYGYTF. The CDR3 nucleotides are TGTGCCAGCAGCCCCCAGGGGACGGCCTATGGCTACACCTTC.

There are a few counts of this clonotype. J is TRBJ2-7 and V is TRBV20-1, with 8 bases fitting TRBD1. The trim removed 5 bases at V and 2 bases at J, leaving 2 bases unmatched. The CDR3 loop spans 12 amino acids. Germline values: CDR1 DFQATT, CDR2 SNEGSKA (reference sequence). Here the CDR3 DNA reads TGCAGTGCTTTGGACAGGGCCTACGAGCAGTACTTC. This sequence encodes CSALDRAYEQYF.

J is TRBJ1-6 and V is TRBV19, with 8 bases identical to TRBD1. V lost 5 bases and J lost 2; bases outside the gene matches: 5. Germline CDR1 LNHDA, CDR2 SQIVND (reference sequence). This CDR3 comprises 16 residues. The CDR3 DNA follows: TGTGCCAGTAGTCCAGGGGGCAGGGCCTATAATTCACCCCTCCACTTT. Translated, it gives CASSPGGRAYNSPLHF.

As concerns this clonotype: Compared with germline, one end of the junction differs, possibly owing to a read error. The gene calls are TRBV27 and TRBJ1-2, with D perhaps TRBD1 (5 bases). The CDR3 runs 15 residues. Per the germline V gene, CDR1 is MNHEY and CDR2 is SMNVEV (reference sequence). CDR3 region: CAGSPFWGGDFGYTF. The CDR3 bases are TGTGCCGGCAGTCCCTTTTGGGGCGGAGATTTTGGCTACACCTTC.

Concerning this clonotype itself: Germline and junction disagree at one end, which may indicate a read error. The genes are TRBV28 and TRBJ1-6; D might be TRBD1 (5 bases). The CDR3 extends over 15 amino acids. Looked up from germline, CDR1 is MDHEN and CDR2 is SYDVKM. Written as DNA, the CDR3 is TGTGCCAGCAGTTTGGAATCCAGGGCTGATCCACCCCTCCGCTTT. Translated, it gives CASSLESRADPPLRF.

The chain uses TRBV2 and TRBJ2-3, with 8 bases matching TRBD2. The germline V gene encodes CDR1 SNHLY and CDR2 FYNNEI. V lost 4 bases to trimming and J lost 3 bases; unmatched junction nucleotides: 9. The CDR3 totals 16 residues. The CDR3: CASSVEERGLTDTQYF. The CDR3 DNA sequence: TGTGCCAGCAGTGTTGAGGAGCGGGGGTTAACAGATACGCAGTATTTT.